The clone carrying this T cell receptor (beta chain) occurred once. Its specificity is unknown. Germline CDR1 is MNHNY and CDR2 is SVGAGI (reference sequence). The ends were cut back, 7 bases at V and 2 bases at J, with 14 bases in the middle. The length of the CDR3 is 14 residues. The data are from a study of lymphopenia after photon versus proton radiotherapy. Broader study findings: Oligoclonal CD8+ Temra expansion after nadir drove photon patients' diversity drop.

TCRdb keeps only in-frame clones here, not all; method: immunoSEQ multiplex PCR. Found here are 150,000 to 200,000 clones, about 88% of them singletons; the top ten hold around 5%. The genes are TRBV6-6 and TRBJ1-1; D possibly corresponds to TRBD1 (6 bases). This receptor was obtained from a middle-aged man with gastric cancer. Sequenced material: peripheral blood, taken from a patient treated with photon-based radiotherapy. The CDR3 sequence: CASTRQQGNTEAFF. DNA of the CDR3: TGTGCCAGCACCCGACAACAGGGAAACACTGAAGCTTTCTTT.